Listed below are T cell receptor beta chains from one sample, sequenced in a study of shared clonotypes between healthy human individuals. Method: immunoSEQ multiplex PCR; TCRdb's copy keeps in-frame clones and lacks some. The sample has 2 million to 2.5 million clones, approximately 96% seen once. Source material: naive CD4+ T cells sorted from blood. These receptor sequences come from a man between 18 and 35 years old in good health. The CDR3 runs from the conserved cysteine through the conserved F or W. The order of the fields is V gene, J gene, CDR3 protein.

TRBV28	TRBJ2-5	CASSYGDRASETQYF
TRBV6-6	TRBJ2-6	CASSRWEGANVLTF
TRBV19	TRBJ2-7	CASSISSGPYEQYF
TRBV19	TRBJ2-5	CASREGGLETQYF
TRBV7-2	TRBJ2-7	CASNQDSPSEQYF
TRBV10-3	TRBJ1-5	CAISESSRSNQPQHF
TRBV27	TRBJ1-6	CASSLGGGQWNSPLHF
TRBV5-1	TRBJ2-5	CASSFGPSETQYF
TRBV9	TRBJ2-2	CASSVESAGELFF
TRBV7-2	TRBJ1-4	CASSLTWDGEKLFF
TRBV27	TRBJ2-1	CASSSHGLAGANEQFF
TRBV5-1	TRBJ2-7	CASSLGGSAYEQYF
TRBV11-2	TRBJ2-3	CASSLARDRGPTDTQYF
TRBV11-3	TRBJ2-2	CASSPGQVQTGELFF
TRBV10-2	TRBJ2-5	CASTPTGAWETQYF
TRBV2	TRBJ2-5	CASSERPQETQYF
TRBV12-5	TRBJ2-3	CASGRRTGSGYVPDTQYF
TRBV10-3	TRBJ1-2	CAISEDRTGKGYTF
TRBV2	TRBJ2-3	CASSVELAGVWDTQYF
TRBV5-1	TRBJ2-4	CASSLAGTGSAQYF
TRBV5-4	TRBJ2-7	CASSLRDRDTYEQYF
TRBV10-1	TRBJ1-6	CASSDLRNSPLHF
TRBV7-2	TRBJ2-1	CASSTTSGNEQFF
TRBV29-1	TRBJ1-2	CSARTVYGYTF
TRBV5-1	TRBJ2-5	CASSSPGQGETQYF
TRBV4-1	TRBJ2-7	CASSQEVTGGEQYF
TRBV4-3	TRBJ2-4	CASSKGISNIQYF
TRBV6-1	TRBJ1-3	CASSESWGAGNTIYF
TRBV7-9	TRBJ2-7	CASSLQGYEQYF
TRBV7-2	TRBJ2-2	CASSLLSRELFF
TRBV5-4	TRBJ1-2	CASSLEPTGGFYGYTF
TRBV6-7	TRBJ2-7	CAQTGDRGFYEQYF
TRBV6-1	TRBJ1-4	CASSDRGTGNEKLFF
TRBV10-2	TRBJ2-1	CASMGSIRTGEQFF
TRBV5-1	TRBJ2-5	CASSNYQETQYF
TRBV7-2	TRBJ2-7	CASSLALSSGTYEQYF
TRBV7-2	TRBJ2-3	CASSPGLAKIAQYF
TRBV30	TRBJ1-5	CAWSPGSNQPQHF
TRBV7-2	TRBJ1-5	CASSLSHLNQPQHF
TRBV19	TRBJ2-7	CASKGGSSWEQYF